A single sample gave rise to the 25 T cell receptor beta chains below, sequenced in a study of blood T cells in healthy people across ages. Through a sample-barcoded 5' primer and a J-beta primer mix, a second PCR was run for roughly 7 to 12 cycles. TCRdb redid the calling of the 5' RACE reads with MiXCR, one entry per CDR3 protein. Here the sample spans 1,300,000 or so distinct CDR3 sequences, around 59% being singletons. The source material was blood. The receptors shown here come from a man between 18 and 35 years old in good health.

This chain links TRBV10-3 with TRBJ2-5; the D gene is possibly TRBD2 (6 bases). The V gene's germline CDR1 is ENHRY and CDR2 SYGVKD. Trimming stripped 11 bases from V and 5 bases from J, with 15 bases between. The CDR3 is 12 amino acids. In nucleotides, the CDR3 is TGTGCCGCAAGTACTAGCCGCGAGACCCAGTACTTC. This sequence encodes CAASTSRETQYF.

The V and J genes are TRBV4-1 and TRBJ2-5; 7 bases line up with TRBD2. J was trimmed by 4 bases and V by 0 bases; bases with no gene match: 8. Germline CDR1 MGHRA, CDR2 YSYEKL. CDR3 length equals 16 residues. The CDR3 DNA reads as TGCGCCAGCAGCCAAGATAGGGGCGGGAGTGGAGAGACCCAGTACTTC. This sequence encodes CASSQDRGGSGETQYF.

The chain is built from TRBV28 and TRBJ2-7; tentatively, D is TRBD1 or TRBD2 (5 bases each). CDR3 length: 15 residues. Deletions cut 4 bases from V and 3 bases from J, with 16 bases between. Germline V CDR1 and CDR2: MDHEN, SYDVKM. The CDR3: CASSYAGSTLYEQYF. As DNA, the CDR3 is TGTGCCAGCAGTTATGCAGGGAGTACTCTCTACGAGCAGTACTTC.

This chain uses TRBV7-2 with TRBJ2-7; D call uncertain. There are 17 residues in the CDR3. Trimming removed 1 base at V and 0 bases at J, with 16 bases between. Germline V gene data show CDR1 as SGHTA and CDR2 as FQGNSA. In DNA form, the CDR3 reads TGTGCCAGCAGCTTAGAATCGTCCTGGCGGAGCTCCTACGAGCAGTACTTC. This encodes CASSLESSWRSSYEQYF.

The chain has TRBV20-1 and TRBJ1-1, with TRBD1 matching 7 bases. The V and J ends lost 3 bases and 8 bases, in that order; junction bases with no gene match: 6. This CDR3 region has 12 residues. The V gene's germline CDR1 is DFQATT and CDR2 SNEGSKA (reference sequence). The CDR3 sequence: CSAREGAREAFF. DNA for the CDR3: TGCAGTGCTAGGGAGGGGGCTAGGGAAGCTTTCTTT.

The chain's CDR3 is CASSLDVHGELFF. The CDR3 DNA is TGTGCCAGCAGCTTAGACGTCCACGGGGAGCTGTTTTTT. The chain has TRBV7-9 and TRBJ2-2; D remains unclear. V lost 1 base, J lost 7 bases, and 7 bases lay in between. Germline V gene lookup returns CDR1 SEHNR and CDR2 FQNEAQ (reference sequence). CDR3 length: 13 amino acids.

The CDR3 coding sequence is TGTGCCAGCAGTGAACCCCCGGGCCACTACAATGAGCAGTTCTTC. This codes for CASSEPPGHYNEQFF. The gene calls are TRBV6-1 and TRBJ2-1, with D unclear. Germline CDR1 and CDR2: MNHNS and SASEGT. V shed 2 bases and J shed 3 bases, with 11 bases lying between them. The length of the CDR3 is 15 residues.

CDR3 sequence reads: CASRDRGPDTQYF. The CDR3 bases are TGTGCCAGCAGGGACAGGGGGCCAGATACGCAGTATTTT. The chain links TRBV27 to TRBJ2-3, with TRBD1 matching over 11 bases. With V trimmed by 6 bases and J by 4 bases, 0 bases remained unmatched. Germline CDR1 and CDR2: MNHEY and SMNVEV (reference sequence). The CDR3 contains 13 residues.

V gene TRBV7-9 combines with J gene TRBJ2-7, with D unclear. There are 13 residues in the CDR3. Germline CDR1 is SEHNR and CDR2 is FQNEAQ (reference sequence). Trimming pared 6 bases from V and 1 base from J, leaving 10 bases between. Written as DNA, the CDR3 is TGTGCCAGCAGTACGGACGGATCCTACGAGCAGTACTTC. Amino acid sequence: CASSTDGSYEQYF.

CDR3 in DNA: TGTGCCAGCCGGTGGGGGTACACTGAAGCTTTCTTT. The encoded protein is CASRWGYTEAFF. The V and J genes are TRBV12-3 or TRBV12-4 and TRBJ1-1; weak D call: TRBD1 (5 bases). The CDR3 contains 12 residues. Trimming pared 8 bases from V and 3 bases from J, leaving 10 bases between.

The V call is TRBV7-2, the J call TRBJ2-3, with D possibly being TRBD1 or TRBD2 (6 bases each). V was clipped by 7 bases and J by 4 bases, with 18 bases between them. Germline CDR1 SGHTA, CDR2 FQGNSA. The CDR3 contains 15 residues. CDR3 coding DNA: TGTGCCAGCAACGAAATCGGGGGCCTGGCAGATACGCAGTATTTT. Translating it yields CASNEIGGLADTQYF.

The V and J genes are TRBV20-1 and TRBJ2-7, with D uncertain. V was pared by 0 bases and J by 0 bases, with 9 bases between. Germline CDR1 and CDR2: DFQATT and SNEGSKA (reference sequence). The CDR3 runs to 14 residues. Here the CDR3 DNA reads TGCAGTGCTAGAGATTGGAAGGGCTCCTACGAGCAGTACTTC. Protein product: CSARDWKGSYEQYF.

The chain recombines TRBV27 with TRBJ1-6; possible D gene TRBD1, 6 bases. The V gene's germline CDR1 is MNHEY and CDR2 SMNVEV (reference sequence). Trimming removed 4 bases from V and 6 bases from J, with 13 bases in between. This CDR3 spans 15 amino acids. This CDR3 is CASSSETGRNSPLHF. DNA for the CDR3: TGTGCCAGCAGTTCGGAGACAGGCCGTAATTCACCCCTCCACTTT.

The chain couples TRBV6-5 to TRBJ2-5; TRBD2 is a possible D gene (5 bases). The V end was cut by 6 bases, the J end by 2 bases, with 10 bases between. CDR3 length: 13 residues. Germline assignment: CDR1 MNHEY and CDR2 SVGAGI. The CDR3 protein is CASRSPGQETQYF. The CDR3 coding sequence is TGTGCCAGCAGAAGCCCGGGGCAAGAGACCCAGTACTTC.

This clonotype was detected only once. This rearrangement joins TRBV27 to TRBJ1-4; D remains ambiguous. The CDR3 runs 13 residues. The V gene's germline CDR1 is MNHEY and CDR2 SMNVEV (reference sequence). The V and J ends lost 6 bases and 5 bases respectively, with 10 bases between them. This CDR3 is CASSDRFNEKLFF. CDR3 DNA sequence: TGTGCCAGCAGCGACCGCTTCAATGAAAAACTGTTTTTT.

This clonotype was observed a few times. V is TRBV4-3 and J is TRBJ1-2, with a tentative D call TRBD1 (6 bases). This CDR3 has 14 amino acids. Germline-derived CDR1 and CDR2 are LGHNA and YSLEER. Between the trimmed V and J ends, which lost 1 base and 3 bases, there was a span of 9 bases. This CDR3 is CASSQGTVDYGYTF. The CDR3 DNA sequence: TGCGCCAGCAGCCAAGGGACAGTCGACTATGGCTACACCTTC.

The rearrangement joins TRBV7-8 to TRBJ2-1, with TRBD2 matching over 7 bases. Germline-derived CDR1 and CDR2 are SGHVS and FQNEAQ. Unmatched junction bases numbered 5, after V lost 1 base and J lost 2 bases. The CDR3 is 16 amino acids. The CDR3 DNA reads as TGTGCCAGCAGCTTAGATCTGCGGGGGACCTACAATGAGCAGTTCTTC. This translates into CASSLDLRGTYNEQFF.

This clonotype was seen more than once but under ten times. The chain joins TRBV27 to TRBJ1-2, with D perhaps TRBD1 (5 bases). CDR1 is MNHEY, CDR2 SMNVEV, per germline (reference sequence). The CDR3 consists of 13 residues. V was clipped by 5 bases and J by 3 bases, with 10 bases between them. The CDR3 sequence is CASSVAGYYGYTF. The DNA of the CDR3 is TGTGCCAGCAGTGTAGCAGGGTACTATGGCTACACCTTC.

This clonotype was counted between two and nine times. The J gene is TRBJ1-2, the V gene TRBV28; 7 nucleotides line up with TRBD1. CDR1 and CDR2 from the germline V gene are MDHEN and SYDVKM. This CDR3 comprises 13 residues. V lost 11 bases, J lost 2 bases, and 8 bases stayed unmatched. CDR3 in DNA: TGTGCCGCCCAGGGGGGGCTAAACTATGGCTACACCTTC. Translation: CAAQGGLNYGYTF.

This clonotype was seen only a few times. This rearrangement joins TRBV20-1 to TRBJ2-1, with 12 bases fitting TRBD2. The CDR3 length is 14 residues. The germline V gene encodes CDR1 DFQATT and CDR2 SNEGSKA (reference sequence). V dropped 5 bases and J dropped 8; count of bases not matched to a gene: 7. DNA for the CDR3: TGCAGTGCTGTCCCGGGACTAGCGGGCTATGAGCAGTTCTTC. As protein: CSAVPGLAGYEQFF.

This clonotype appeared a single time. The chain links TRBV5-6 to TRBJ1-2; TRBD1 matches at 8 bases. Unmatched junction bases numbered 8, after V lost 0 bases and J lost 7 bases. Looked up from germline, CDR1 is SGHDT and CDR2 is YYEEEE. The CDR3 loop spans 15 amino acids. Here the CDR3 reads CASSLGTGSSSGYTF. DNA of the CDR3: TGTGCCAGCAGCTTGGGGACAGGGTCTTCTTCTGGCTACACCTTC.

The V gene is TRBV29-1, the J gene TRBJ2-1, with D hard to call. Germline V gene lookup returns CDR1 SQVTM and CDR2 ANQGSEA. V lost 0 bases and J lost 7, with 22 bases in between. The CDR3 is 17 residues long. Here the CDR3 reads CSVEDWVSRARVNEQFF. The CDR3 region has the DNA TGCAGCGTTGAAGATTGGGTGTCGAGAGCACGGGTAAATGAGCAGTTCTTC.

The V and J genes are TRBV20-1 and TRBJ2-7, with 7 bases identical to TRBD1. CDR1 is DFQATT, CDR2 SNEGSKA, per germline (reference sequence). Trimming at V came to 4 bases and at J to 1 base, leaving 13 bases not matched to a gene. The CDR3 contains 16 residues. CDR3 amino acids: CSATKARGRSSYEQYF. The CDR3 region has the DNA TGCAGTGCTACCAAAGCAAGGGGGCGGTCATCCTACGAGCAGTACTTC.

The chain joins TRBV6-5 to TRBJ2-2; the D gene is possibly TRBD1 (5 bases). The V end lost 6 bases, the J end lost 6 bases, and 20 bases lay between the germline ends. Germline V lookup: CDR1 MNHEY, CDR2 SVGAGI. This CDR3 region has 16 residues. The CDR3 reads CASRLNSGNLAGELFF. The CDR3 bases are TGTGCCAGCAGATTGAATTCAGGGAATTTAGCCGGGGAGCTGTTTTTT.

The chain joins TRBV5-5 to TRBJ2-1; D uncertain. The germline V and J ends were trimmed by 4 bases and 7 bases, with 9 bases remaining between them. CDR1 and CDR2 from the germline V gene are SGHKS and YYEKEE (reference sequence). The CDR3 runs 12 residues. The CDR3 here is CASSHLENEQFF. In DNA form, the CDR3 reads TGTGCCAGCAGCCATCTAGAGAATGAGCAGTTCTTC.